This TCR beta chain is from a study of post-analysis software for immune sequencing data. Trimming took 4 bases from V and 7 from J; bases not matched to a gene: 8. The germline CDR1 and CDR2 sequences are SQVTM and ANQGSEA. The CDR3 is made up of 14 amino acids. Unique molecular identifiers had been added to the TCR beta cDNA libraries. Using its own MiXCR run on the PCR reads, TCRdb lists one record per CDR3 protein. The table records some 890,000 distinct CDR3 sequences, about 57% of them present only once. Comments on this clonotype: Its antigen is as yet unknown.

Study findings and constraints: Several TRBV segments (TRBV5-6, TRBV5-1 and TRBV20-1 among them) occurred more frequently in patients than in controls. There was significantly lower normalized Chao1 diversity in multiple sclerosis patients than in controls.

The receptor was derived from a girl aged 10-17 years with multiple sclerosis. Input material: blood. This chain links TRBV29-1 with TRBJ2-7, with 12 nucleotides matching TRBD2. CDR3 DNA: TGCAGCGTTGCTAGCGGGGGGGCCCGAGGAGAGCAGTACTTC. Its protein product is CSVASGGARGEQYF.